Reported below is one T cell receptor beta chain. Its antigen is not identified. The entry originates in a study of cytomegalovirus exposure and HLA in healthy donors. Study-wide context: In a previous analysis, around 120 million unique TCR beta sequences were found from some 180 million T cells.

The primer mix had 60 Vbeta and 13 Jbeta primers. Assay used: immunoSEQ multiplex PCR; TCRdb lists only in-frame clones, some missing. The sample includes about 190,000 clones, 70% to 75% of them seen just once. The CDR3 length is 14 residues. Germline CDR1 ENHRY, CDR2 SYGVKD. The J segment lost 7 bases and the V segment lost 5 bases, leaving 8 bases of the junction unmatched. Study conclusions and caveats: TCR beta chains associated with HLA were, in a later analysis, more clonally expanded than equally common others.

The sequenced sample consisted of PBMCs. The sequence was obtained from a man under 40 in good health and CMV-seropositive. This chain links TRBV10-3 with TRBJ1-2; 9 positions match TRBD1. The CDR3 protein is CAISPRDRVVGYTF. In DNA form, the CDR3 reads TGTGCCATCAGTCCCCGGGACAGGGTTGTTGGCTACACCTTC.